A selection of T cell receptor beta chains follows, all from one sample in a study of cytomegalovirus exposure and HLA in healthy donors. The protocol was immunoSEQ multiplex PCR, while the TCRdb copy is restricted to in-frame clones and leaves out a portion. The table has roughly 130,000 clones, 8% to 9.5% seen once; the top ten hold 5.5%. Sequencing was done on a sample of PBMCs. The receptors stem from a man aged 40-49 years in good health and CMV-seronegative. Each CDR3 is given with its conserved first and last residue. Each record gives: J gene, V gene, clone size, D gene, CDR3 protein, CDR3 DNA. D genes are given only for firm matches. A clone size is listed for some rows: how often the clone was seen (once, few, many), or a class if it is expanded.

>TRBJ2-5|TRBV2|-|TRBD2
CASIPGTNRETQYF
TGTGCCAGCATTCCCGGGACTAACAGAGAGACCCAGTACTTC
>TRBJ2-2|TRBV2|few|TRBD1
CASGRRGRDTGELFF
TGTGCCAGCGGACGCAGGGGGCGCGACACCGGGGAGCTGTTTTTT
>TRBJ2-3|TRBV5-1|-|TRBD2
CASSRTSGVGTDTQYF
TGCGCCAGCAGCAGGACTAGCGGGGTAGGAACAGATACGCAGTATTTT
>TRBJ2-5|TRBV27|-|-
CASSFLGTAQETQYF
TGTGCCAGCAGTTTCCTCGGGACTGCACAAGAGACCCAGTACTTC
>TRBJ2-3|TRBV5-6|-|TRBD1
CASSLGAGGVTDTQYF
TGTGCCAGCAGCTTGGGGGCAGGGGGTGTCACAGATACGCAGTATTTT
>TRBJ2-7|TRBV13|-|-
CASSNWDNSYEQYF
TGTGCCAGCAGCAACTGGGACAACTCCTACGAGCAGTACTTC
>TRBJ1-1|TRBV9|few|-
CASSVDPVGVRVDTEAFF
TGTGCCAGCAGCGTAGATCCCGTCGGGGTTAGGGTAGACACTGAAGCTTTCTTT
>TRBJ1-1|TRBV5-1|-|-
CASSLVVNSHDTEAFF
TGCGCCAGCAGCTTGGTAGTAAACAGTCACGACACTGAAGCTTTCTTT
>TRBJ1-5|TRBV6-1|few|TRBD1
CASSEGGRGPYQPQHF
TGTGCCAGCAGTGAAGGTGGCAGGGGGCCGTATCAGCCCCAGCATTTT
>TRBJ1-3|TRBV28|few|-
CASTPRDSDTIYF
TGTGCCAGCACCCCCCGGGACTCGGACACCATATATTTT
>TRBJ1-1|TRBV19|few|TRBD1
CASNGQGMAFF
TGTGCCAGTAACGGACAGGGTATGGCTTTCTTT
>TRBJ1-1|TRBV2|few|-
CASSAGGINTEAFF
TGTGCCAGCAGTGCCGGGGGTATAAACACTGAAGCTTTCTTT
>TRBJ1-4|TRBV5-5|few|-
CASSLLPGQRATNEKLFF
TGTGCCAGCAGCTTGCTCCCAGGGCAACGGGCAACTAATGAAAAACTGTTTTTT
>TRBJ1-2|TRBV7-9|-|-
CASSLAELSYGYTF
TGTGCCAGCAGCTTAGCGGAGCTTTCCTATGGCTACACCTTC
>TRBJ1-3|TRBV6-5|-|-
CASSRLDPRRNTIYF
TGTGCCAGCAGTCGCCTAGACCCCAGAAGAAACACCATATATTTT
>TRBJ1-2|TRBV11-3|few|-
CASSWPGRGYGYTF
TGTGCCAGCAGCTGGCCGGGCCGGGGCTATGGCTACACCTTC
>TRBJ2-3|TRBV18|-|TRBD2
CASSPPVSGGGDTQYF
TGTGCCAGCTCACCTCCGGTTAGCGGGGGAGGAGATACGCAGTATTTT
>TRBJ1-2|TRBV6-5|-|-
CASSNQDSPLYRYTF
TGTGCCAGCAGTAATCAGGACAGCCCACTTTATCGCTACACCTTC
>TRBJ1-2|TRBV5-1|-|-
CASSLGGGTTTGYTF
TGCGCCAGCAGCTTGGGGGGCGGAACCACTACCGGCTACACCTTC
>TRBJ2-7|TRBV5-1|few|TRBD1
CASSTRDRVYEQYF
TGCGCCAGCAGCACGCGGGACAGGGTGTACGAGCAGTACTTC
>TRBJ1-5|TRBV7-9|-|-
CASSFGGNQPQHF
TGTGCCAGCAGCTTCGGAGGCAATCAGCCCCAGCATTTT
>TRBJ1-5|TRBV5-6|-|-
CASSLGRGSNQPQHF
TGTGCCAGCAGCTTGGGGCGGGGAAGCAATCAGCCCCAGCATTTT
>TRBJ1-1|TRBV5-4|few|-
CASSTRTMNTEAFF
TGTGCCAGCAGCACTAGGACGATGAACACTGAAGCTTTCTTT
>TRBJ1-5|TRBV5-1|few|-
CASSPNLGRQPQHF
TGCGCCAGCAGCCCAAACCTTGGCAGACAGCCCCAGCATTTT
>TRBJ1-4|TRBV5-6|-|-
CASSLAGKAEKLFF
TGTGCCAGCAGCTTGGCAGGGAAGGCCGAAAAACTGTTTTTT
>TRBJ1-1|TRBV5-1|-|-
CASAGSQSGTEAFF
TGCGCCAGCGCGGGCAGTCAGTCGGGAACTGAAGCTTTCTTT
>TRBJ1-1|TRBV7-9|few|TRBD1
CASSSRQGASTEAFF
TGTGCCAGCAGCTCACGACAGGGGGCGTCAACTGAAGCTTTCTTT
>TRBJ1-1|TRBV15|-|-
CATSRGPRGGGTEAFF
TGTGCCACCAGCAGAGGTCCGAGGGGAGGCGGCACTGAAGCTTTCTTT
>TRBJ2-2|TRBV5-1|-|TRBD2
CASSLVVAGSGELFF
TGCGCCAGCAGCTTGGTGGTAGCGGGGAGCGGGGAGCTGTTTTTT
>TRBJ2-3|TRBV6-5|once|-
CASSYSRRATDTQYF
TGTGCCAGCAGTTACTCGAGGAGGGCCACAGATACGCAGTATTTT
>TRBJ1-5|TRBV6-5|few|-
CASRGLASNQPQHF
TGTGCCAGCAGAGGACTTGCTAGCAATCAGCCCCAGCATTTT
>TRBJ1-5|TRBV6-5|few|TRBD1
CASRTGGRDQPQHF
TGTGCCAGCAGAACAGGGGGCAGGGATCAGCCCCAGCATTTT
>TRBJ1-1|TRBV29-1|few|-
CSARATTNTEAFF
TGCAGCGCCCGAGCGACTACCAACACTGAAGCTTTCTTT
>TRBJ2-3|TRBV5-1|few|TRBD1
CASSRTGGADTQYF
TGCGCCAGCAGCAGAACAGGGGGCGCAGATACGCAGTATTTT
>TRBJ1-1|TRBV18|-|TRBD1
CASSPSGQGKTEAFF
TGTGCCAGCTCACCATCGGGACAGGGCAAAACTGAAGCTTTCTTT
>TRBJ1-2|TRBV6-1|many|-
CASNLWGGSDGYTF
TGTGCCAGCAATCTTTGGGGGGGGTCTGATGGCTACACCTTC
>TRBJ1-3|TRBV5-1|-|-
CASSSDPGVYSGNTIYF
TGCGCCAGCAGCTCGGACCCGGGAGTATACTCTGGAAACACCATATATTTT
>TRBJ2-7|TRBV5-6|many|-
CASTTTGRPEQYF
TGTGCCAGCACCACGACAGGGAGGCCAGAGCAGTACTTC
>TRBJ1-3|TRBV6-6|few|TRBD1
CASSRSGTGRNTIYF
TGTGCCAGCAGCAGATCCGGGACAGGCAGAAACACCATATATTTT
>TRBJ1-5|TRBV7-6|few|-
CASSLEQGSNQPQHF
TGTGCCAGCAGCTTAGAACAGGGCAGCAATCAGCCCCAGCATTTT
>TRBJ1-1|TRBV7-9|-|-
CASSLGSGSNTEAFF
TGTGCCAGCAGCTTAGGATCAGGTTCGAACACTGAAGCTTTCTTT
>TRBJ2-1|TRBV2|-|-
CASKEGTTYNEQFF
TGTGCCAGCAAAGAGGGGACAACCTACAATGAGCAGTTCTTC
>TRBJ2-7|TRBV27|few|-
CASSFSRAGREQYF
TGTGCCAGCAGTTTCAGCAGGGCGGGGCGCGAGCAGTACTTC
>TRBJ2-7|TRBV5-4|-|TRBD1
CASSSGDRIYEQYF
TGTGCCAGCAGCTCCGGGGACAGAATCTACGAGCAGTACTTC
>TRBJ1-1|TRBV19|few|TRBD1
CASSPGGNTEAFF
TGTGCCAGTTCACCAGGGGGGAACACTGAAGCTTTCTTT
>TRBJ2-7|TRBV5-1|-|-
CASSLGPWSYEQYF
TGCGCCAGCAGCTTGGGACCCTGGAGCTACGAGCAGTACTTC
>TRBJ1-5|TRBV15|-|-
CATSRVQNQPQHF
TGTGCCACCAGCAGAGTTCAGAATCAGCCCCAGCATTTT